The 5 T cell receptor beta chains reported below all come from one sample, sequenced in a study of T cell responses to AZD1222 COVID-19 vaccine. Repertoires were generated with immunoSEQ multiplex PCR, while TCRdb's copy carries only in-frame clones and drops some. Among around 58,000 clones listed, around 92% were seen once. Sequenced material: peripheral blood, taken 28 days after the second AZD1222 dose. The receptors originated from an adult who received the AZD1222 COVID-19 vaccine.

The rearrangement joins TRBV18 to TRBJ1-2; D call uncertain. V shed 2 bases and J shed 3 bases, with 13 bases lying between them. From germline, CDR1 is KGHSH and CDR2 LQKENI. This CDR3 spans 15 amino acids. This CDR3 is CASSPGRQLDYGYTF. Written as DNA, the CDR3 is TGTGCCAGCTCACCAGGCCGGCAACTGGACTATGGCTACACCTTC.

This clone was detected only a few times. This chain connects TRBV18 to TRBJ2-7; 8 bases are shared with TRBD2. With V trimmed by 2 bases and J by 6 bases, 6 bases remained unmatched. CDR1 is KGHSH, CDR2 LQKENI, per germline. CDR3 size: 14 residues. CDR3 sequence reads: CASSPGTSVSEQYF. The CDR3 bases are TGTGCCAGCTCACCAGGGACTAGTGTTAGCGAGCAGTACTTC.

The chain employs TRBV11-3 and TRBJ2-7, with D possibly being TRBD1 (6 bases). This CDR3 is built from 14 residues. Germline CDR1 reads SGHNT; CDR2 reads YENEEA. V was shortened by 3 bases and J by 2 bases, with 11 bases between the two germline ends. In DNA, the CDR3 is TGTGCCAGCAGCTTGCACAGGGCCGCCTACGAGCAGTACTTC. Translated: CASSLHRAAYEQYF.

The V and J genes are TRBV19 and TRBJ2-1; no firm D call. The ends were cut back, 5 bases at V and 1 base at J, with 3 bases in the middle. The CDR3 totals 12 residues. Germline CDR1 is LNHDA and CDR2 is SQIVND (reference sequence). The CDR3 DNA is TGTGCCAGTAGTGTTTCCTACAATGAGCAGTTCTTC. Amino acid sequence: CASSVSYNEQFF.

The gene calls are TRBV5-6 and TRBJ2-7; no clear D gene. The CDR3 length is 13 residues. Trimming removed 4 bases at V and 4 bases at J, with 12 bases between. CDR1 and CDR2 from the germline V gene are SGHDT and YYEEEE. Written as DNA, the CDR3 is TGTGCCAGCAGCCCCAAGGTTGGGTACGAGCAGTACTTC. This codes for CASSPKVGYEQYF.